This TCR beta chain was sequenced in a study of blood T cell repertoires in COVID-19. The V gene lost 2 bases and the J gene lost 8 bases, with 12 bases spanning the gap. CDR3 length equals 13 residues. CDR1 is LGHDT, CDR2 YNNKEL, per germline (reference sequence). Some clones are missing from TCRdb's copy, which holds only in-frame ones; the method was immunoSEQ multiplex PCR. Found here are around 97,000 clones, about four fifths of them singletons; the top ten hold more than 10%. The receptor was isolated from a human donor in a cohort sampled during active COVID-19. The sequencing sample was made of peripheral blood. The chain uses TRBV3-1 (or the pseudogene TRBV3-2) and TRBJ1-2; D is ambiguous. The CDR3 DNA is TGTGCCAGCAGCCAACAGGCCCCACCGGGCTACACCTTC. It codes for CASSQQAPPGYTF.